The subject of this entry is one TCR beta chain. This entry belongs to a study of shared clonotypes between healthy human individuals. Replicate PCRs for sorted subsets used approximately 220 ng DNA; this equaled tens of thousands of T cell genomes. Clones were sequenced by immunoSEQ multiplex PCR, and TCRdb holds only the in-frame ones, with some missing. Of roughly 2.6 million clones in the sample, just over 90% were seen once. Germline values: CDR1 LGHNA, CDR2 YNFKEQ. With 4 bases removed from V and 0 bases from J, the gap between germline ends came to 19 bases. This CDR3 contains 17 residues. The clonotype was recovered from a man aged 18 to 29 in good health. The chain has TRBV4-2 and TRBJ2-7, with unresolved D. The sample comprised naive CD4+ T cells sorted from blood. The subset was: CD45RA+ positively selected. The CDR3 reads CASSPPRGEESSYEQYF. CDR3 sequence (DNA): TGTGCCAGCAGCCCCCCCCGCGGAGAGGAGAGCTCCTACGAGCAGTACTTC.